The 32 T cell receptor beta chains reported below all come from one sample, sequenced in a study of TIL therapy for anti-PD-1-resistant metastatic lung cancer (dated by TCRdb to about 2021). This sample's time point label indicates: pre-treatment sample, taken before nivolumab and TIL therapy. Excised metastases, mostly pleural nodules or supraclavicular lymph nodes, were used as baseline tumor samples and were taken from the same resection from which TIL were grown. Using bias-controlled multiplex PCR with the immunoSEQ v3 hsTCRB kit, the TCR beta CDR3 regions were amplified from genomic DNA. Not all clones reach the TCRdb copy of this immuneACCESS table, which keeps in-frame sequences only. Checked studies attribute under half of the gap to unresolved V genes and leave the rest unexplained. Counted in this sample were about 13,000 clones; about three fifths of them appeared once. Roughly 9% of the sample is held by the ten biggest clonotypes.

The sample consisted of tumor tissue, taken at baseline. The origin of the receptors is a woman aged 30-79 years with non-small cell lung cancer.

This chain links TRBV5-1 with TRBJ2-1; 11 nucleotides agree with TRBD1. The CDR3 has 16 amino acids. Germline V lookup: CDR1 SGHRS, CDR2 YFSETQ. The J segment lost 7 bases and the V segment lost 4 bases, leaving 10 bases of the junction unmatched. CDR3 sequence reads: CASSRAGTGGENEQFF. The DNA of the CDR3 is TGCGCCAGCAGCCGAGCCGGGACAGGGGGTGAAAATGAGCAGTTCTTC.

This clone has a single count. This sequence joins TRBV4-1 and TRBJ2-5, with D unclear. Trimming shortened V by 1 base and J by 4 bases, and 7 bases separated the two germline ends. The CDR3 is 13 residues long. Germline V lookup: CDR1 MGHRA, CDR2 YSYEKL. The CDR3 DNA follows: TGCGCCAGCAGCCAAGTGGCCATAGAGACCCAGTACTTC. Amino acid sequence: CASSQVAIETQYF.

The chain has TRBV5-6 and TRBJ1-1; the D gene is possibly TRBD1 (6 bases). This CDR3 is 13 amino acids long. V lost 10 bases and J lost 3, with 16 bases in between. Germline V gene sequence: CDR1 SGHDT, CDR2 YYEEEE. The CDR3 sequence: CASSWGRYTEAFF. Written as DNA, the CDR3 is TGTGCCTCCTCTTGGGGGCGGTACACTGAAGCTTTCTTT.

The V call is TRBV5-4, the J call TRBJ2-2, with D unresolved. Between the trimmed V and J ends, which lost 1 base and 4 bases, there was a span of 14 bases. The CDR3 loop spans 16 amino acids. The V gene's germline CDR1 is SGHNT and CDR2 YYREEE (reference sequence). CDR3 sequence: CASSLSPTDGTGELFF. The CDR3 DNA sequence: TGTGCCAGCAGCTTGTCGCCCACCGACGGCACCGGGGAGCTGTTTTTT.

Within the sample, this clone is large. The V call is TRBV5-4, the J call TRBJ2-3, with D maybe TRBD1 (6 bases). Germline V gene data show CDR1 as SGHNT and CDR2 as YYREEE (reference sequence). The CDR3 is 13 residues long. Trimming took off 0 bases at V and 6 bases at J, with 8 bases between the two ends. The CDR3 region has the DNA TGTGCCAGCAGCTTGGGGCAGGGGGATACGCAGTATTTT. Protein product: CASSLGQGDTQYF.

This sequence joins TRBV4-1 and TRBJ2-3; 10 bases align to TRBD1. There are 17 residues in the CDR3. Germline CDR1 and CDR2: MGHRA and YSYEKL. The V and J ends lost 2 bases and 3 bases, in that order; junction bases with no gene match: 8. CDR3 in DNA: TGCGCCAGCAGCCAAATTGGGGGACAGGGGAATACAGATACGCAGTATTTT. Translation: CASSQIGGQGNTDTQYF.

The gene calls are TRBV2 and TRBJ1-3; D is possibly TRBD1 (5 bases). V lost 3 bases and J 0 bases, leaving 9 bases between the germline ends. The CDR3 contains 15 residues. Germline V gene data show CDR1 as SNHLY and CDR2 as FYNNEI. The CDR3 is CASSEGPNSGNTIYF. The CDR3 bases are TGTGCCAGCAGTGAGGGACCGAACTCTGGAAACACCATATATTTT.

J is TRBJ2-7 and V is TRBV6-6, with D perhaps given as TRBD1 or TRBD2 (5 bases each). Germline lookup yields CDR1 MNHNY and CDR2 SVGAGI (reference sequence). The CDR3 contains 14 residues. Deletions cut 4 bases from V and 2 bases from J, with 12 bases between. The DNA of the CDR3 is TGTGCCAGCAGTTTTGGGACGGGAACCTACGAGCAGTACTTC. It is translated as CASSFGTGTYEQYF.

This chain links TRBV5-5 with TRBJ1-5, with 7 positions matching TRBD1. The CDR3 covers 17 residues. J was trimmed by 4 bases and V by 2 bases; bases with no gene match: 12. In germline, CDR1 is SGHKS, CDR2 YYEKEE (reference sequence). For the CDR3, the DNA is TGTGCCAGCAGCTTAAAGCCAGGGGGTAGGGAGAATCAGCCCCAGCATTTT. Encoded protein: CASSLKPGGRENQPQHF. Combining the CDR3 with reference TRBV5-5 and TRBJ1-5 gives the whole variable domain DAGVTQSPTHLIKTRGQQVTLRCSPISGHKSVSWYQQVLGQGPQFIFQYYEKEERGRGNFPDRFSARQFPNYSSELNVNALLLGDSALYLCASSLKPGGRENQPQHFGDGTRLSIL.

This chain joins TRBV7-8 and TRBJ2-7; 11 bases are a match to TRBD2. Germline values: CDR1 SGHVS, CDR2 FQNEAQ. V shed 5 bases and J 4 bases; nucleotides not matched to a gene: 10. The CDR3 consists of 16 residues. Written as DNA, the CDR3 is TGTGCCAGCAGCCTCCTAGCGGGAGGCCCTATATACGAGCAGTACTTC. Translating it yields CASSLLAGGPIYEQYF.

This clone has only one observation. The CDR3 is CASSTGTGGYEQYF. The CDR3 coding sequence is TGTGCCAGCTCGACCGGGACAGGGGGCTACGAGCAGTACTTC. J is TRBJ2-7 and V is TRBV18; 11 bases are a match to TRBD1. Germline loops: CDR1 KGHSH, CDR2 LQKENI. CDR3 length: 14 amino acids. V was pared by 6 bases and J by 3 bases, with 4 bases of the junction left unmatched.

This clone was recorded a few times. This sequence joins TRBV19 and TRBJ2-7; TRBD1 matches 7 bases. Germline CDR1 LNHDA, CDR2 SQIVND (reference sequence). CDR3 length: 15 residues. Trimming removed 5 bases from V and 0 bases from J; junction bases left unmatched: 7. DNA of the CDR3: TGTGCCAGTAGTTATACAGGGGAAAGCTCCTACGAGCAGTACTTC. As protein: CASSYTGESSYEQYF. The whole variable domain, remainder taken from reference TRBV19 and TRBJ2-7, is DGGITQSPKYLFRKEGQNVTLSCEQNLNHDAMYWYRQDPGQGLRLIYYSQIVNDFQKGDIAEGYSVSREKKESFPLTVTSAQKNPTAFYLCASSYTGESSYEQYFGPGTRLTVT.

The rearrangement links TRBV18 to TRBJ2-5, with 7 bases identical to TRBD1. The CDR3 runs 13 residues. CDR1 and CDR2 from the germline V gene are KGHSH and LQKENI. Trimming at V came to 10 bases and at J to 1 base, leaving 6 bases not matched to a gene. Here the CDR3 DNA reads TGTGCCACCCATCGACAGGGCCAAGAGACCCAGTACTTC. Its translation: CATHRQGQETQYF.

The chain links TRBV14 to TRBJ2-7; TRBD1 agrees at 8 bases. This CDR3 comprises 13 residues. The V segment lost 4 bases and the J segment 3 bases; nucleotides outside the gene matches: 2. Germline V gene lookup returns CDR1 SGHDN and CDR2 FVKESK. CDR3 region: CASSLTGGYEQYF. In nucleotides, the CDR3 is TGTGCCAGCAGCCTCACAGGGGGCTACGAGCAGTACTTC.

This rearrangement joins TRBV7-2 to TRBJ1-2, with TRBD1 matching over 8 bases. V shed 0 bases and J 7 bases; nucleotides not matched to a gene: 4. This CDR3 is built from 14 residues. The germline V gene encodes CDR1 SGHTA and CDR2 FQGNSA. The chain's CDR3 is CASSLARTGLGYTF. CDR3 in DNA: TGTGCCAGCAGCTTAGCAAGGACAGGGCTTGGCTACACCTTC.

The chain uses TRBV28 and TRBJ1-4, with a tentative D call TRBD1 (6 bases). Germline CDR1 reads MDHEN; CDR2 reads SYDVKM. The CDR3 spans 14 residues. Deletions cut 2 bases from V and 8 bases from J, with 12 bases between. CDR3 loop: CASSLQGQGEKLFF. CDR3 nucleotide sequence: TGTGCCAGCAGTTTACAGGGGCAGGGAGAAAAACTGTTTTTT.

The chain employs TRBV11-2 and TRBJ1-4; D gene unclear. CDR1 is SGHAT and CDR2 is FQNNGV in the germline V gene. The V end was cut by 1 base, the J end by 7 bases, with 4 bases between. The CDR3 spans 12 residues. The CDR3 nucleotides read TGTGCCAGCAGCTTAGGCGGTGAAAAACTGTTTTTT. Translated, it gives CASSLGGEKLFF. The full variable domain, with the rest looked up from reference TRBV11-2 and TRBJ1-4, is EAGVAQSPRYKIIEKRQSVAFWCNPISGHATLYWYQQILGQGPKLLIQFQNNGVVDDSQLPKDRFSAERLKGVDSTLKIQPAKLEDSAVYLCASSLGGEKLFFGSGTQLSVL.

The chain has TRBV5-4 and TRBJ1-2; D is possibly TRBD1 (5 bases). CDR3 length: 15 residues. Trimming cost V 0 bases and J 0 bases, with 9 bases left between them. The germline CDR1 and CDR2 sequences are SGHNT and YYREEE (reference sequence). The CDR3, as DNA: TGTGCCAGCAGCTTGGCGGGACGGTCTAACTATGGCTACACCTTC. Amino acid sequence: CASSLAGRSNYGYTF.

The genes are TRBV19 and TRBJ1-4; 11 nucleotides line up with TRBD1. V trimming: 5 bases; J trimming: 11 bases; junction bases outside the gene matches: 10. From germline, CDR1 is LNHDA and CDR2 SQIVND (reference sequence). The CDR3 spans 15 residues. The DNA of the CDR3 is TGTGCCAGTAGTCTTACCGGGACAGGGGGGAAGAAACTGTTTTTT. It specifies CASSLTGTGGKKLFF.

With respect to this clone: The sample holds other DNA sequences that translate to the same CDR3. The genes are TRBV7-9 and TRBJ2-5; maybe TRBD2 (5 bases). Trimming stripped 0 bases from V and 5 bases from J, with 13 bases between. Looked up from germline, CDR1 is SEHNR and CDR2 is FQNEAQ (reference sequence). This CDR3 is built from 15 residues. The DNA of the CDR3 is TGTGCCAGCAGCTTAGCGCTTGGGAGAGGGGAGACCCAGTACTTC. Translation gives CASSLALGRGETQYF.

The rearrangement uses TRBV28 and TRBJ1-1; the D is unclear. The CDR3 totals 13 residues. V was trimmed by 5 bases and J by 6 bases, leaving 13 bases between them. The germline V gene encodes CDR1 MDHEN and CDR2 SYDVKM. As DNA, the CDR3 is TGTGCCAGCAGTCTCGTTGAAAGGGCTGAAGCTTTCTTT. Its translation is CASSLVERAEAFF.

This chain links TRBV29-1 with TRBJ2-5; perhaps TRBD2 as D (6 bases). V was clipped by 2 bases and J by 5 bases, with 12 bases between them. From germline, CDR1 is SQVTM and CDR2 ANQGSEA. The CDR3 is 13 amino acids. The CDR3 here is CSVERGSGETQYF. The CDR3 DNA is TGCAGCGTTGAACGGGGGTCCGGGGAGACCCAGTACTTC.

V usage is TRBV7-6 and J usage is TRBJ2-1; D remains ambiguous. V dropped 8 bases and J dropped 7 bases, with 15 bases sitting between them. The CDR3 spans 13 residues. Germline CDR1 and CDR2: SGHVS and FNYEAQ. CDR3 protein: CASGDLGRNEQFF. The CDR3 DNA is TGTGCCAGCGGCGACCTGGGTAGGAATGAGCAGTTCTTC.

The CDR3: CASSLGTGSHNEQFF. The DNA for the CDR3 is TGTGCCAGCAGTCTAGGGACAGGGTCTCACAATGAGCAGTTCTTC. The chain employs TRBV28 and TRBJ2-1; 9 nucleotides agree with TRBD1. Trimming removed 5 bases from V and 5 bases from J; junction bases left unmatched: 7. CDR3 length: 15 amino acids. Germline V gene lookup returns CDR1 MDHEN and CDR2 SYDVKM.

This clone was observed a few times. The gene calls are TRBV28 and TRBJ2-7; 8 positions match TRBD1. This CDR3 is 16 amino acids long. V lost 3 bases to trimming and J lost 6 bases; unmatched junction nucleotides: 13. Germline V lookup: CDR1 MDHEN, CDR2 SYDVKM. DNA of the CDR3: TGTGCCAGCAGTTTCCCGGCAGGACAGGGCAAGAGCGAGCAGTACTTC. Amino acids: CASSFPAGQGKSEQYF.

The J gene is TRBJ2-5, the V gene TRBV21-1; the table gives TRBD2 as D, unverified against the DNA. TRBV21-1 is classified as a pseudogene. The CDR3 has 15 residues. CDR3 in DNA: TGTGCCAGCAGCACCTGCGAGCGGGATACGGAGACCCAGTACTTC. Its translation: CASSTCERDTETQYF.

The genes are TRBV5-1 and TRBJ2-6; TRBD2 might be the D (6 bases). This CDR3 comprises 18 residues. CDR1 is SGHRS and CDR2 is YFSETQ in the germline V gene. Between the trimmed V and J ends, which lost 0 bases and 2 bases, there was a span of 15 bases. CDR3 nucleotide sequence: TGCGCCAGCAGCTTGGCTGGGGACTCGAAACCTGGGGCCAACGTCCTGACTTTC. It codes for CASSLAGDSKPGANVLTF.

CDR3: CATTSGGAFAEQFF. The CDR3 region has the DNA TGTGCCACGACTAGCGGGGGGGCCTTTGCTGAGCAGTTCTTC. The chain couples TRBV6-1 to TRBJ2-1; 14 nucleotides line up with TRBD2. V shed 10 bases and J 9 bases; nucleotides not matched to a gene: 8. Germline lookup yields CDR1 MNHNS and CDR2 SASEGT. The CDR3 consists of 14 residues.

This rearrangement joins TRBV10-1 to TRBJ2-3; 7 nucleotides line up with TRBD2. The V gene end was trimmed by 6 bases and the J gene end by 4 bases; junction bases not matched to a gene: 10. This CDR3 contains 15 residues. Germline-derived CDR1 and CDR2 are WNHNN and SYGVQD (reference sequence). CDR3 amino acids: CASSAGGAGSDTQYF. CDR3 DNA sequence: TGCGCCAGCAGCGCCGGGGGAGCGGGGTCAGATACGCAGTATTTT.

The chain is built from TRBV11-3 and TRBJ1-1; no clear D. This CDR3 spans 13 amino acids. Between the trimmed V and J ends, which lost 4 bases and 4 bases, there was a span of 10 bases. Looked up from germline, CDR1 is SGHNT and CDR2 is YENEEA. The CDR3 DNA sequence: TGTGCCAGCAGCTGGGGTCGAGGCACTGAAGCTTTCTTT. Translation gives CASSWGRGTEAFF.

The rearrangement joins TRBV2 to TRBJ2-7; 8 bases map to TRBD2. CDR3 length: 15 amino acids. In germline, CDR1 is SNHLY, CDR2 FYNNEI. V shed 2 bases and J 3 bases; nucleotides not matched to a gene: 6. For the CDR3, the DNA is TGTGCCAGCAGTGAAAGCGGGACTAGGGACTACGAGCAGTACTTC. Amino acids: CASSESGTRDYEQYF.

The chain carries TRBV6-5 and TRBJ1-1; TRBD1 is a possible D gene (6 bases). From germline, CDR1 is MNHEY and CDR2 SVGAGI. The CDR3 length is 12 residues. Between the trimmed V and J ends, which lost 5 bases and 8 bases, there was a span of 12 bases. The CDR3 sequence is CASSGYGGEAFF. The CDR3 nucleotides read TGTGCCAGCAGTGGTTACGGGGGCGAAGCTTTCTTT.